The 28 T cell receptor beta chains given below trace back to one sample, sequenced in a study of PD-1 blockade in classical Hodgkin lymphoma. All trial patients relapsed after autologous stem cell transplantation. The repertoire was sequenced with immunoSEQ multiplex PCR; TCRdb's copy has only in-frame clones and lacks some. This sample carries about 84,000 clones, around nine tenths of them seen once, and the ten largest clones take around 20%. The source material was peripheral blood mononuclear cells (PBMCs), sampled at baseline. The origin of the receptors is a human donor with classical Hodgkin lymphoma.

The J gene is TRBJ2-2, the V gene TRBV4-1, with 8 nucleotides matching TRBD2. CDR1 and CDR2 from the germline V gene are MGHRA and YSYEKL. With 4 bases clipped from V and 5 bases from J, the junction kept 12 bases outside the gene matches. CDR3 length: 17 residues. The CDR3, as DNA: TGCGCCAGCAGCCCGAACGGGGGCGGGAGGCGGACCGGGGAGCTGTTTTTT. Protein product: CASSPNGGGRRTGELFF.

The CDR3 DNA is TGCGCCAGCAGCCTCAGGTCCTGGGACGAGTACAATGAGCAGTTCTTC. It encodes CASSLRSWDEYNEQFF. The gene calls are TRBV4-1 and TRBJ2-1, with D perhaps matching TRBD1 or TRBD2 (5 bases each). The germline V and J ends were trimmed by 4 bases and 4 bases, with 17 bases remaining between them. This CDR3 is 16 amino acids long. The germline V gene has CDR1 MGHRA and CDR2 YSYEKL.

This sequence joins TRBV25-1 and TRBJ2-7; D remains ambiguous. The CDR3 consists of 13 residues. With 3 bases removed from V and 6 bases from J, the gap between germline ends came to 12 bases. Germline loops: CDR1 MGHDK, CDR2 SYGVNS. Written as DNA, the CDR3 is TGTGCCAGCAGTGAGTCCCCCCTCGCCGAGCAGTACTTC. It translates to CASSESPLAEQYF.

CDR3 sequence: CASSFDQGPYGYTF. Here the CDR3 DNA reads TGTGCCAGCAGCTTTGATCAGGGCCCCTATGGCTACACCTTC. The V and J genes are TRBV5-6 and TRBJ1-2; a weak D match, TRBD1 (5 bases). CDR3 length equals 14 residues. The V and J ends lost 2 bases and 4 bases respectively, with 12 bases between them. Germline loops: CDR1 SGHDT, CDR2 YYEEEE.

This chain joins TRBV28 and TRBJ1-5, with D maybe TRBD1 (6 bases). The V end was cut by 8 bases, the J end by 6 bases, with 14 bases between. Germline lookup yields CDR1 MDHEN and CDR2 SYDVKM. CDR3 size: 13 residues. As DNA, the CDR3 is TGTGCCAGCGGCCTCGGGGGCGGTCAGCCCCAGCATTTT. Protein product: CASGLGGGQPQHF.

The rearrangement uses TRBV5-5 and TRBJ1-1; 11 nucleotides line up with TRBD1. V gave up 4 bases and J gave up 0 bases; unmatched junction bases: 14. This CDR3 has 19 residues. CDR1 and CDR2 from the germline V gene are SGHKS and YYEKEE (reference sequence). The CDR3, as DNA: TGTGCCAGCAGCCCGACTAGGCAGGACAGGGGGCGGATGAACACTGAAGCTTTCTTT. Amino acid sequence: CASSPTRQDRGRMNTEAFF.

The chain is built from TRBV6-1 and TRBJ1-5, with D unclear. CDR1 MNHNS and CDR2 SASEGT come from the germline V gene. V lost 2 bases, J lost 0 bases, and 5 bases lay in between. The CDR3 is 14 amino acids. This CDR3 reads CASSESSSNQPQHF. CDR3 coding DNA: TGTGCCAGCAGTGAAAGTTCTAGCAATCAGCCCCAGCATTTT.

The J gene is TRBJ2-6, the V gene TRBV6-5, with TRBD1 matching 7 bases. Germline CDR1 is MNHEY and CDR2 is SVGAGI. V dropped 5 bases and J dropped 3; count of bases not matched to a gene: 1. The CDR3 extends over 14 amino acids. The CDR3 spells CASSTGVGANVLTF. CDR3 DNA sequence: TGTGCCAGCAGTACAGGGGTTGGGGCCAACGTCCTGACTTTC.

This clone is a singleton in its sample. The chain carries TRBV30 and TRBJ1-3, with 7 bases identical to TRBD1. V lost 3 bases and J lost 8; bases outside the gene matches: 7. Germline V gives CDR1 GTSNPN, CDR2 SVGIG (reference sequence). This CDR3 contains 13 residues. The CDR3 coding sequence is TGTGCCTGGAGCGGAGGGACAGCCGACACCATATATTTT. It encodes CAWSGGTADTIYF. Full variable domain (outside the CDR3, taken from reference TRBV30 and TRBJ1-3): SQTIHQWPATLVQPVGSPLSLECTVEGTSNPNLYWYRQAAGRGLQLLFYSVGIGQISSEVPQNLSASRPQDRQFILSSKKLLLSDSGFYLCAWSGGTADTIYFGEGSWLTVV.

The chain combines TRBV7-2 with TRBJ2-7; D is unresolved. V was pared by 2 bases and J by 0 bases, with 11 bases between. Germline assignment: CDR1 SGHTA and CDR2 FQGNSA. This CDR3 is built from 15 residues. The CDR3 protein is CASSLNGQNSYEQYF. CDR3 in DNA: TGTGCCAGCAGCTTAAACGGGCAGAACTCCTACGAGCAGTACTTC.

This clone was seen a few times. The genes are TRBV18 and TRBJ1-1, with D perhaps matching TRBD1 (5 bases). The V end was cut by 4 bases, the J end by 0 bases, with 6 bases between. The CDR3 has 13 amino acids. The germline V gene has CDR1 KGHSH and CDR2 LQKENI. The CDR3 loop is CASSQGMNTEAFF. The CDR3 bases are TGTGCCAGCTCACAGGGGATGAACACTGAAGCTTTCTTT.

J is TRBJ1-4 and V is TRBV7-9, with unresolved D. This CDR3 has 16 residues. Germline loops: CDR1 SEHNR, CDR2 FQNEAQ (reference sequence). The ends were cut back, 4 bases at V and 0 bases at J, with 12 bases in the middle. The CDR3 region has the DNA TGTGCCAGCAGCTCCGACATTGGGTCAACTAATGAAAAACTGTTTTTT. It is translated as CASSSDIGSTNEKLFF.

Many counts were recorded for this clone. The chain uses TRBV2 and TRBJ2-7; D gene uncertain. Germline V gives CDR1 SNHLY, CDR2 FYNNEI. Trimming pared 3 bases from V and 3 bases from J, leaving 3 bases between. This CDR3 contains 11 residues. This chain's CDR3 is CASSDHYEQYF. DNA for the CDR3: TGTGCCAGCAGTGATCACTACGAGCAGTACTTC.

This chain uses TRBV2 with TRBJ1-6; the D is unclear. Looked up from germline, CDR1 is SNHLY and CDR2 is FYNNEI. The CDR3 is made up of 14 amino acids. Trimming removed 3 bases at V and 9 bases at J, with 12 bases between. CDR3 nucleotides: TGTGCCAGCAGTGAGAGGCAGCTAGGTTCACCCCTCCACTTT. Protein sequence: CASSERQLGSPLHF.

The V and J genes are TRBV19 and TRBJ2-5; 7 bases are a match to TRBD2. The CDR3 runs 12 residues. J was trimmed by 5 bases and V by 5 bases; bases with no gene match: 2. Germline-derived CDR1 and CDR2 are LNHDA and SQIVND (reference sequence). CDR3 coding DNA: TGTGCCAGTAGTGAGCGGGACGAGACCCAGTACTTC. Protein product: CASSERDETQYF.

The gene calls are TRBV29-1 and TRBJ1-2, with D hard to call. The CDR3 contains 12 residues. Germline loops: CDR1 SQVTM, CDR2 ANQGSEA. With 4 bases removed from V and 0 bases from J, the gap between germline ends came to 6 bases. This chain's CDR3 is CSVVRSNYGYTF. CDR3 DNA sequence: TGCAGCGTTGTCAGGTCTAACTATGGCTACACCTTC.

V gene TRBV6-6 combines with J gene TRBJ2-7; maybe TRBD2 (6 bases). The V and J ends lost 1 base and 6 bases respectively, with 13 bases between them. Per germline, CDR1 MNHNY and CDR2 SVGAGI (reference sequence). This CDR3 is built from 14 residues. The CDR3 nucleotides read TGTGCCAGCAGTTACTGGGACGGGAGCGGCGAGCAGTACTTC. Residues: CASSYWDGSGEQYF.

The chain is built from TRBV2 and TRBJ1-1, with a possible D match to TRBD1 (5 bases). This CDR3 region has 13 residues. V dropped 9 bases and J dropped 6 bases, with 17 bases sitting between them. Germline-derived CDR1 and CDR2 are SNHLY and FYNNEI. Here the CDR3 reads CARLFGGNAEAFF. DNA for the CDR3: TGTGCCAGGTTGTTTGGGGGTAACGCTGAAGCTTTCTTT.

This clone was detected only once. The chain links TRBV6-6 to TRBJ1-1; 7 nucleotides match TRBD1. Losses at the gene ends were 7 bases for V and 5 bases for J; bases not matched to a gene: 10. CDR1 is MNHNY, CDR2 SVGAGI, per germline (reference sequence). The CDR3 spans 14 residues. CDR3 in amino acids: CASIPQGRGTEAFF. The DNA of the CDR3 is TGTGCCAGCATACCACAGGGGAGGGGAACTGAAGCTTTCTTT.

V and J are TRBV7-2 and TRBJ2-1; no reliable D call. Trimming cost V 0 bases and J 5 bases, with 11 bases left between them. Germline V CDR1 and CDR2: SGHTA, FQGNSA. The CDR3 totals 15 residues. CDR3 DNA: TGTGCCAGCAGCTTAGCTACCTCCTGGGACAATGAGCAGTTCTTC. It translates to CASSLATSWDNEQFF.

The genes are TRBV6-6 and TRBJ1-2; D gene uncertain. Germline V gene data show CDR1 as MNHNY and CDR2 as SVGAGI (reference sequence). CDR3 size: 14 residues. V was pared by 0 bases and J by 6 bases, with 11 bases between. The CDR3 sequence: CASSYSPGFNGYTF. CDR3 sequence (DNA): TGTGCCAGCAGTTACTCACCGGGTTTCAATGGCTACACCTTC.

This clone was detected once. At one of its ends the junction is not consistent with the germline gene, which may arise from a read error. The V call is TRBV20-1, the J call TRBJ2-7; 10 bases line up with TRBD1. The germline gives CDR1 DFQATT, CDR2 SNEGSKA (reference sequence). CDR3 length: 11 residues. CDR3 sequence (DNA): TGCAGTGCTAGGCGCCGGGACAGGGGTACGTTC. Its protein product is CSARRRDRGTF.

The CDR3 reads CASSQPDGKGNEQFF. CDR3 nucleotide sequence: TGTGCCAGCAGCCAACCTGACGGGAAAGGAAATGAGCAGTTCTTC. The chain couples TRBV4-2 to TRBJ2-1; weak D call: TRBD2 (5 bases). Trimming took 2 bases from V and 7 from J, leaving 15 bases between them. CDR3 length equals 15 residues. Germline assignment: CDR1 LGHNA and CDR2 YNFKEQ.

The V and J genes are TRBV19 and TRBJ2-1; 11 bases map to TRBD2. Trimming at V came to 2 bases and at J to 1 base, leaving 1 base not matched to a gene. The CDR3 totals 16 residues. CDR1 is LNHDA, CDR2 SQIVND, per germline (reference sequence). The CDR3 is CASSITSGSSYNEQFF. The DNA of the CDR3 is TGTGCCAGTAGTATAACTAGCGGGAGTTCCTACAATGAGCAGTTCTTC. Complete variable domain (other parts from reference TRBV19 and TRBJ2-1): DGGITQSPKYLFRKEGQNVTLSCEQNLNHDAMYWYRQDPGQGLRLIYYSQIVNDFQKGDIAEGYSVSREKKESFPLTVTSAQKNPTAFYLCASSITSGSSYNEQFFGPGTRLTVL.

This chain links TRBV28 with TRBJ2-7; 10 nucleotides align to TRBD2. The CDR3 runs to 17 residues. CDR1 is MDHEN, CDR2 SYDVKM, per germline. The trim removed 1 base at V and 4 bases at J, leaving 10 bases unmatched. As DNA, the CDR3 is TGTGCCAGCAGTTTATCTGGGGCTAGCGGGAGAAGGTACGAGCAGTACTTC. Protein sequence: CASSLSGASGRRYEQYF.

V usage is TRBV5-1 and J usage is TRBJ2-5; TRBD1 might be the D (6 bases). There are 15 residues in the CDR3. CDR1 SGHRS and CDR2 YFSETQ come from the germline V gene. Deletions cut 0 bases from V and 0 bases from J, with 9 bases between. CDR3 nucleotide sequence: TGCGCCAGCAGCTTGGTCGACAGGTACCAAGAGACCCAGTACTTC. This codes for CASSLVDRYQETQYF.

The chain is built from TRBV7-9 and TRBJ2-7, with TRBD2 identical over 9 bases. Trimming removed 2 bases from V and 8 bases from J; junction bases left unmatched: 10. The germline CDR1 and CDR2 sequences are SEHNR and FQNEAQ (reference sequence). The CDR3 totals 15 residues. The CDR3 loop is CASSLIVAGEAQQYF. The CDR3 DNA follows: TGTGCCAGCAGCTTAATAGTAGCGGGAGAGGCACAGCAGTACTTC. Looking up the rest from reference TRBV7-9 and TRBJ2-7 gives the full variable domain: DTGVSQNPRHKITKRGQNVTFRCDPISEHNRLYWYRQTLGQGPEFLTYFQNEAQLEKSRLLSDRFSAERPKGSFSTLEIQRTEQGDSAMYLCASSLIVAGEAQQYFGPGTRLTVT.

This clone was detected once. The chain has TRBV11-2 and TRBJ2-5; TRBD2 might be the D (5 bases). Germline lookup yields CDR1 SGHAT and CDR2 FQNNGV. V was clipped by 1 base and J by 5 bases, with 17 bases between them. CDR3 length: 16 residues. This CDR3 is CASSLAGGYRAETQYF. The DNA of the CDR3 is TGTGCCAGCAGCTTAGCCGGCGGGTATAGGGCGGAGACCCAGTACTTC.